Given below is one TCR beta chain in context. In the authors' methods: Estimation of nucleated cell counts relied on the amplification of reference gene primers. Libraries were prepared by immunoSEQ multiplex PCR; TCRdb keeps only in-frame clonotypes and omits some of them. For V, J and clone size, that table is used; D and trimming come from the DNA. Among 370,000 or so clones listed, roughly four fifths were seen once. This specimen belongs to a study of blood T cell repertoires in COVID-19. Study as a whole: COVID-19 samples, acute and convalescent, were from the United States, Italy and Spain. PBMCs, B-cell-depleted T cells, or T cells provided the cDNA or gDNA that made up the material.

V was pared by 3 bases and J by 6 bases, with 4 bases of the junction left unmatched. The CDR3 extends over 13 amino acids. Germline CDR1 reads SGDLS; CDR2 reads YYNGEE. The TCR originated in a human donor with acute or convalescent COVID-19. The donor label of this sample is uncertain. The rearrangement links TRBV9 to TRBJ1-1; 8 nucleotides match TRBD1. Sample: peripheral blood. CDR3 region: CASSADRGPEAFF. In nucleotides, the CDR3 is TGTGCCAGCAGCGCCGACAGGGGACCTGAAGCTTTCTTT.